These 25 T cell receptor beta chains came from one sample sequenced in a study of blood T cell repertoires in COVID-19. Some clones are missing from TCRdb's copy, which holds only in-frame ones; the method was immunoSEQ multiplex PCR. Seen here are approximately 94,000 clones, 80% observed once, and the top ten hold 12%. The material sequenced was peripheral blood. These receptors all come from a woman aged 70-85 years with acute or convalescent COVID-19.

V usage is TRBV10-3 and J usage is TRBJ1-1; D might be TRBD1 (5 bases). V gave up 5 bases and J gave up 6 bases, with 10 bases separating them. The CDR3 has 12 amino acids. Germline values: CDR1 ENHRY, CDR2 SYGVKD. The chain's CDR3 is CAISRGVAEAFF. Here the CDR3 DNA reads TGTGCCATCAGTAGGGGCGTCGCTGAAGCTTTCTTT.

The CDR3 bases are TGTGCCAGTAGTCCCCTACGAGGGAGTAATGAAAAACTGTTTTTT. This translates into CASSPLRGSNEKLFF. V usage is TRBV19 and J usage is TRBJ1-4; D is ambiguous. Germline CDR1 LNHDA, CDR2 SQIVND (reference sequence). Trimming cost V 5 bases and J 4 bases, with 14 bases left between them. The CDR3 loop spans 15 amino acids.

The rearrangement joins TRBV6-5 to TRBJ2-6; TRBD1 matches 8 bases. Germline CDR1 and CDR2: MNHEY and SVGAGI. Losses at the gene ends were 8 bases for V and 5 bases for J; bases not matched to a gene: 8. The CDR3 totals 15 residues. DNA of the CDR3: TGTGCCAGCTCCCAGGACAGGGTCTGGGCCAACGTCCTGACTTTC. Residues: CASSQDRVWANVLTF.

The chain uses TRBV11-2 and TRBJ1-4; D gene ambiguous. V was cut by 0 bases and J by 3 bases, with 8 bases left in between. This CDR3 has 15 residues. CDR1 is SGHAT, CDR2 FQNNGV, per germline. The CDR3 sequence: CASSLDGNANEKLFF. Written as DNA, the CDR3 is TGTGCCAGCAGCTTAGACGGGAATGCTAATGAAAAACTGTTTTTT.

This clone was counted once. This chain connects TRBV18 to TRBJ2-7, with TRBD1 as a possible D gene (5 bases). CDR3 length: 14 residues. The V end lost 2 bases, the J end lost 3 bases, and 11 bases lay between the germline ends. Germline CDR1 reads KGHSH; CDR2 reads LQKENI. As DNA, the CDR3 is TGTGCCAGCTCACCAAGGCAGGGAAGCTACGAGCAGTACTTC. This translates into CASSPRQGSYEQYF.

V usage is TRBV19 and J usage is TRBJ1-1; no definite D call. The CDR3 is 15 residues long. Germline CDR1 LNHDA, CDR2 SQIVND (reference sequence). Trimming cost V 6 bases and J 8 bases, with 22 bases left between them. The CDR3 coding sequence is TGTGCCAGTAGCGTGGTAACCTCCAGGTCTTCCGAAGCTTTCTTT. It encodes CASSVVTSRSSEAFF.

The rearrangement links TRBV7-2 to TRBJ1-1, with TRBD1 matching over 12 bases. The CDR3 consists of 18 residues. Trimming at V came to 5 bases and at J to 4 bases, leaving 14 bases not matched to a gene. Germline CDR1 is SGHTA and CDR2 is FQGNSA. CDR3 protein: CASSLRPGQGARGTEAFF. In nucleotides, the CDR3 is TGTGCCAGCAGCCTCCGCCCGGGACAGGGGGCGAGGGGCACTGAAGCTTTCTTT.

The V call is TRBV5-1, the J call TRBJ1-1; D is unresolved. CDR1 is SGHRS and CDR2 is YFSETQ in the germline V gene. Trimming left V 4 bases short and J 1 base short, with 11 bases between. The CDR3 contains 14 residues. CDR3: CASSPARQNTEAFF. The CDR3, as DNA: TGCGCCAGCAGCCCAGCTCGACAGAACACTGAAGCTTTCTTT. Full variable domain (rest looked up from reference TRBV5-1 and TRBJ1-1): KAGVTQTPRYLIKTRGQQVTLSCSPISGHRSVSWYQQTPGQGLQFLFEYFSETQRNKGNFPGRFSGRQFSNSRSEMNVSTLELGDSALYLCASSPARQNTEAFFGQGTRLTVV.

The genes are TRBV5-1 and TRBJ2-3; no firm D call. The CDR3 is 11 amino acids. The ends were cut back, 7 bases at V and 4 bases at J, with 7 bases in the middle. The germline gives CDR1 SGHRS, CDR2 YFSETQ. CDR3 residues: CASSTSDTQYF. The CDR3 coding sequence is TGCGCCAGCTCCACATCAGATACGCAGTATTTT.

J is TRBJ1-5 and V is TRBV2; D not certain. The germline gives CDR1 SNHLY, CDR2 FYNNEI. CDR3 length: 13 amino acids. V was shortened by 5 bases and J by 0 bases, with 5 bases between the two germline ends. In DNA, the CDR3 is TGTGCCAGCAGTCGGGATAGCAATCAGCCCCAGCATTTT. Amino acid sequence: CASSRDSNQPQHF.

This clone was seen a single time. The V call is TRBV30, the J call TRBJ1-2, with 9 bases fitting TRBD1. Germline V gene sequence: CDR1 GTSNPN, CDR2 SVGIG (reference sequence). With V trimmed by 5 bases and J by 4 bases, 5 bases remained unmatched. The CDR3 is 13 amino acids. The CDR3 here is CAWGLGQGYGYTF. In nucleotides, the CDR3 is TGTGCCTGGGGTCTGGGACAGGGCTATGGCTACACCTTC. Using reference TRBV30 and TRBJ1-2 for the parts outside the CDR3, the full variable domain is SQTIHQWPATLVQPVGSPLSLECTVEGTSNPNLYWYRQAAGRGLQLLFYSVGIGQISSEVPQNLSASRPQDRQFILSSKKLLLSDSGFYLCAWGLGQGYGYTFGSGTRLTVV.

DNA for the CDR3: TGTGCCAGCAGCTCCGCGGGGGGCAGGTCAGAGACCCAGTACTTC. It codes for CASSSAGGRSETQYF. The chain joins TRBV7-3 to TRBJ2-5; 8 nucleotides agree with TRBD2. CDR3 length equals 15 residues. From germline, CDR1 is SGHTA and CDR2 FQGTGA. Germline trimming cut 4 bases from V and 4 bases from J; bases unmatched to any gene: 8.

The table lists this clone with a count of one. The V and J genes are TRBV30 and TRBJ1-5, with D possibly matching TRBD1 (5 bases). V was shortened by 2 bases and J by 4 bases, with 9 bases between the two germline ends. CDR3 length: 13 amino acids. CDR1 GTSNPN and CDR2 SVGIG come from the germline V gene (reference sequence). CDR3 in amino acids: CAWSWGGNQPQHF. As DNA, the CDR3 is TGTGCCTGGAGTTGGGGGGGGAATCAGCCCCAGCATTTT.

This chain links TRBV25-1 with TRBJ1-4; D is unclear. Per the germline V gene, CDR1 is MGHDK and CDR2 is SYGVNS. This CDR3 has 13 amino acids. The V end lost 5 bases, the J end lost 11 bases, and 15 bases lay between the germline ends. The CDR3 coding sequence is TGTGCCAGCAGTCGAGGCCCCGCCGGGAAACTGTTTTTT. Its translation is CASSRGPAGKLFF.

The CDR3 DNA is TGTGCCAGTAGCACAATCAGGGGGACTAATGAAAAACTGTTTTTT. This gives the protein CASSTIRGTNEKLFF. V usage is TRBV19 and J usage is TRBJ1-4, with 7 bases aligning to TRBD1. CDR3 length: 15 amino acids. Trimming took 6 bases from V and 2 from J; bases not matched to a gene: 6. Germline CDR1 is LNHDA and CDR2 is SQIVND (reference sequence).

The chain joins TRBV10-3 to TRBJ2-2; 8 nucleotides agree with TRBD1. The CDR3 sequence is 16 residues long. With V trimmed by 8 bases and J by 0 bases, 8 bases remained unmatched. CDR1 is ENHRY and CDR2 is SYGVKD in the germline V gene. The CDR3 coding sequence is TGTGCCATCCAGACAGGGGTAACACCGAACACCGGGGAGCTGTTTTTT. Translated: CAIQTGVTPNTGELFF.

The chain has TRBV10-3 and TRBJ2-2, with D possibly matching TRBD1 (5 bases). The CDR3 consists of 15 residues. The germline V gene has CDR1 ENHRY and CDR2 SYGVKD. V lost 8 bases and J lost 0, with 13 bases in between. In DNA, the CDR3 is TGTGCCATCGGCGCAAGGACAACGAACACCGGGGAGCTGTTTTTT. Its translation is CAIGARTTNTGELFF.

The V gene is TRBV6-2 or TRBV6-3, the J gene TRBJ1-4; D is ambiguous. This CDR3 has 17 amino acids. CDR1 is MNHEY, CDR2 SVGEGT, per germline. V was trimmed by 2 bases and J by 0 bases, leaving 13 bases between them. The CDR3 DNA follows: TGTGCCAGCAGTTACCCGGGTAATCCAGCAACTAATGAAAAACTGTTTTTT. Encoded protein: CASSYPGNPATNEKLFF.

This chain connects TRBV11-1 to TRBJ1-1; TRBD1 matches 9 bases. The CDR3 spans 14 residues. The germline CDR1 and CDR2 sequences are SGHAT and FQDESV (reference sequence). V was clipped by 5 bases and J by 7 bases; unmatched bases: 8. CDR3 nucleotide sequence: TGTGCCAGCAGCCGGGGACAGGGAATGCTTGAAGCTTTCTTT. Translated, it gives CASSRGQGMLEAFF.

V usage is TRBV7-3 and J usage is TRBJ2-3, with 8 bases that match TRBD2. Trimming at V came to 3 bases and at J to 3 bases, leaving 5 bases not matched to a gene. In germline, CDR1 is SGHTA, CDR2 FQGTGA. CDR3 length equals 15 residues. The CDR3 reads CASSFGGALTDTQYF. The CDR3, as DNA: TGTGCCAGCAGCTTCGGGGGGGCTTTGACAGATACGCAGTATTTT.

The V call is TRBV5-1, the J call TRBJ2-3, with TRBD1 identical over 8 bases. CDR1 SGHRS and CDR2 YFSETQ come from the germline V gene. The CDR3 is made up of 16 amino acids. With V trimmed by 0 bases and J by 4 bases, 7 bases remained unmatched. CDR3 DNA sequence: TGCGCCAGCAGCTTGGGGGGCAGGGGGCCCCCAGATACGCAGTATTTT. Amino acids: CASSLGGRGPPDTQYF.

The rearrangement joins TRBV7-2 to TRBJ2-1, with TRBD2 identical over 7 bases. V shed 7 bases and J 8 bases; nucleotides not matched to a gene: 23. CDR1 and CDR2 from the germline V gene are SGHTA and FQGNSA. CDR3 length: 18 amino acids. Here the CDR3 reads CASTPVFARLADPHEQFF. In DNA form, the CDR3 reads TGTGCCAGCACCCCCGTATTTGCCCGGCTAGCGGATCCCCATGAGCAGTTCTTC.

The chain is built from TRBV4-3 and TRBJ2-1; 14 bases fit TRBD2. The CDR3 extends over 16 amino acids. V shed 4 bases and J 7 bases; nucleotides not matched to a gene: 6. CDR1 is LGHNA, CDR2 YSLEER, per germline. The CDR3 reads CASSLGTSGGENEQFF. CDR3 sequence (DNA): TGCGCCAGCAGCCTCGGGACTAGCGGGGGCGAAAATGAGCAGTTCTTC.

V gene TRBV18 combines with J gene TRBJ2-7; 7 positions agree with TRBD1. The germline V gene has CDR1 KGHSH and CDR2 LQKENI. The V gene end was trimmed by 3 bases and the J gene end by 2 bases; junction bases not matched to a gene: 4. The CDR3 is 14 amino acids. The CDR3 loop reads CASSPSGGPYEQYV. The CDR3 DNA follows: TGTGCCAGCTCACCCTCAGGGGGTCCCTACGAGCAGTACGTC.

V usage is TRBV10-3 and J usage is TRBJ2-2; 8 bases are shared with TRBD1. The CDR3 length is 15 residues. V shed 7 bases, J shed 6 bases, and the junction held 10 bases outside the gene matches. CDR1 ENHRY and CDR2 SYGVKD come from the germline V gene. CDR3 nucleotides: TGTGCCATCAACGACCGACAGGGGCCCCCCGGGGAGCTGTTTTTT. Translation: CAINDRQGPPGELFF.